The T cell receptor beta chain under discussion was sequenced for a study of T cell responses to AZD1222 COVID-19 vaccine. Concerning this clone: Antigen specificity is unknown.

Pooling covered second doses at about 4 or about 12 weeks. Here immunoSEQ multiplex PCR was the method, and the copy in TCRdb shows in-frame clones only, minus some. The sample contains about 81,000 clones, 80% to 95% of which appear only once. The CDR3 is 12 amino acids. CDR1 and CDR2 from the germline V gene are GTSNPN and SVGIG (reference sequence). V was clipped by 0 bases and J by 6 bases, with 9 bases between them. Overall study results and limits: The repertoires were collected only after the peak T cell response. Nearly half of unique spike-specific TCRs reportedly avoided B.1.351 and B.1.1.7 mutated regions. Spike-specific TCR breadth and depth grew following two AZD1222 doses.

This sequence was found in an adult who received the AZD1222 COVID-19 vaccine. This chain uses TRBV30 with TRBJ2-7, with D uncertain. This specimen was peripheral blood, taken 28 days after the second AZD1222 dose. CDR3 residues: CAWSVFPPEQYF. CDR3 DNA: TGTGCCTGGAGTGTATTCCCCCCCGAGCAGTACTTC.